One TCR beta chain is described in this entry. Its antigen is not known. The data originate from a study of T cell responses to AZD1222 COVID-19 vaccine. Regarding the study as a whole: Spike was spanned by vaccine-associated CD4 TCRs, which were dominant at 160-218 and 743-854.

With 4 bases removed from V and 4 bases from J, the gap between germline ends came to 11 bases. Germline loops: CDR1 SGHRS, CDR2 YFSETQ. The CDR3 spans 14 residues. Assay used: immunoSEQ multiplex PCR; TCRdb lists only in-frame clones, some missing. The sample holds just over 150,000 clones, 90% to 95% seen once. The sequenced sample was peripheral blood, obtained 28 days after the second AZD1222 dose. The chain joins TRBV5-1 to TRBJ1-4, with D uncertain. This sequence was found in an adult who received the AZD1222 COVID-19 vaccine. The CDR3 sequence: CASSPDPLNEKLFF. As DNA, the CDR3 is TGCGCCAGCAGCCCAGACCCCCTTAATGAAAAACTGTTTTTT.